This entry features one T cell receptor beta chain sequence. The CDR3 is made up of 13 amino acids. Per germline, CDR1 MNHEY and CDR2 SVGAGI. V was cut by 5 bases and J by 14 bases, with 21 bases left in between. Sequencing was performed with immunoSEQ multiplex PCR; in TCRdb, only in-frame clones are kept and a portion is missing. The sample has roughly 76,000 clones, 80% seen once. The data were taken from a study of cytotoxic CD8 clonotypes in ibrutinib-treated CLL. The source was PBMCs, collected at disease progression, from a patient treated with ibrutinib. The clonotype originates from a human donor with chronic lymphocytic leukemia. The rearrangement uses TRBV6-5 and TRBJ1-2; D not certain. DNA of the CDR3: TGTGCCAGCAGTGCTAGGGAGGGAATGTCCTATACCTTC. Translated, it gives CASSAREGMSYTF.